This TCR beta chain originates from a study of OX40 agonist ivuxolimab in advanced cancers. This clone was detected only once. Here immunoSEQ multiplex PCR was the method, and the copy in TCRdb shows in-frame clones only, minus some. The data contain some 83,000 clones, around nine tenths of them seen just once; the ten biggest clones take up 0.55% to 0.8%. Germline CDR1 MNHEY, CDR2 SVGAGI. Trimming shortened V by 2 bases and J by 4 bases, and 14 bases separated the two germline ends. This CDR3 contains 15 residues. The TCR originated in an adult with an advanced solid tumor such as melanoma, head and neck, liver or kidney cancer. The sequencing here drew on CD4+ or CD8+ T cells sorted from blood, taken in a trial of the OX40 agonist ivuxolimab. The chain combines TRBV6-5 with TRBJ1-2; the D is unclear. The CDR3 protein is CASSYTSEAAYGYTF. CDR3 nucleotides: TGTGCCAGCAGTTACACTTCAGAAGCTGCCTATGGCTACACCTTC.